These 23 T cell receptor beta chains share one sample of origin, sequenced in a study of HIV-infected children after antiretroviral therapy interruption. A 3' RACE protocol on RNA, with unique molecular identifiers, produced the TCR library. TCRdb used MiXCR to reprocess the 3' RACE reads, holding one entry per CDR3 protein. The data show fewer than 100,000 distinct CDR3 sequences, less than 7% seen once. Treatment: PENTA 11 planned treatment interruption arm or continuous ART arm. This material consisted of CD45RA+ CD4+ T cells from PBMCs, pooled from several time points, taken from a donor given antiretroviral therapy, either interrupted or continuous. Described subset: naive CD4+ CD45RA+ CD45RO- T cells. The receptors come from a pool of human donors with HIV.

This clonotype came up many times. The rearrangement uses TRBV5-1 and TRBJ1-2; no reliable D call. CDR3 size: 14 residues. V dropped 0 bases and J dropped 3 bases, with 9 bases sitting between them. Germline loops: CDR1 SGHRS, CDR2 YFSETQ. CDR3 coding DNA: TGCGCCAGCAGCTTGGATACCGGAGACTATGGCTACACCTTC. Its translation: CASSLDTGDYGYTF.

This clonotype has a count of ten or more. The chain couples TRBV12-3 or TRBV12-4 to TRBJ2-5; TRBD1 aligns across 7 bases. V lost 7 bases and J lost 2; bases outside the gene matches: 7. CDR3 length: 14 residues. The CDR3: CASTDRQGQETQYF. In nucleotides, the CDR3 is TGTGCCAGCACGGACCGACAGGGACAAGAGACCCAGTACTTC.

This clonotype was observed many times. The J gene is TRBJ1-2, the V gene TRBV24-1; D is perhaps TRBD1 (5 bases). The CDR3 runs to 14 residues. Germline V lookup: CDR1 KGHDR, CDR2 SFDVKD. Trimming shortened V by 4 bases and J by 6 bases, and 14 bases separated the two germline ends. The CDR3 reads CATSDGRVLDGYTF. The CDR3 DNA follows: TGTGCCACCAGTGACGGCAGGGTTTTAGATGGCTACACCTTC.

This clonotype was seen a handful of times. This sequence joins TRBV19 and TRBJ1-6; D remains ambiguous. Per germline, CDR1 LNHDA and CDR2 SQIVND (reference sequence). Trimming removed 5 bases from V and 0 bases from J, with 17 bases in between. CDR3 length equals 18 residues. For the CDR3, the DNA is TGTGCCAGTAGTCGAGTTGGCTACGGAAGCTCCTATAATTCACCCCTCCACTTT. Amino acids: CASSRVGYGSSYNSPLHF.

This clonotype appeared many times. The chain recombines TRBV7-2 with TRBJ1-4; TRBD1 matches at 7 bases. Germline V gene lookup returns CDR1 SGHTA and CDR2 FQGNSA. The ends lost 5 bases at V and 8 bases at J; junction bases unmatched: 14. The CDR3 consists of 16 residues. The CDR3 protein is CASSGRQGKDREKLFF. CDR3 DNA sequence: TGTGCCAGCAGCGGGAGACAGGGAAAGGATCGGGAAAAACTGTTTTTT.

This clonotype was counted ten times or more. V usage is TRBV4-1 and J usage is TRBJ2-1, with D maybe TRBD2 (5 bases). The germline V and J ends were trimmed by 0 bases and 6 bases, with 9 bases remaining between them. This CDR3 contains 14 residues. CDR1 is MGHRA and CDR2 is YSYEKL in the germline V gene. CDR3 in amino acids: CASSQDYGGNEQFF. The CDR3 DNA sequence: TGCGCCAGCAGCCAAGATTACGGAGGCAATGAGCAGTTCTTC.

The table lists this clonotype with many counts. CDR3 sequence (DNA): TGTGCCATCAGTAAAGAACCCAGCTCCTACAATGAGCAGTTCTTC. As protein: CAISKEPSSYNEQFF. The rearrangement joins TRBV10-3 to TRBJ2-1; D ambiguous. Trimming took 5 bases from V and 0 from J, leaving 11 bases between them. In germline, CDR1 is ENHRY, CDR2 SYGVKD. The CDR3 extends over 15 amino acids.

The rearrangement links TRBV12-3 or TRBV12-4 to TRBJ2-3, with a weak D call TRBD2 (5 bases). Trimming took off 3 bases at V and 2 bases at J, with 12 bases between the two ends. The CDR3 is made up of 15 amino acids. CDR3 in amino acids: CASSFYSGNTDTQYF. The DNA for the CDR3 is TGTGCCAGCAGTTTTTACAGCGGCAACACAGATACGCAGTATTTT.

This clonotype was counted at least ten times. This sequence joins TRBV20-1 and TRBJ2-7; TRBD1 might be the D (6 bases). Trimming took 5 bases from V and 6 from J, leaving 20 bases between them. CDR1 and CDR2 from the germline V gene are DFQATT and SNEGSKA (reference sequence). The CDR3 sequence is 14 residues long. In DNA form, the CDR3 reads TGCAGTGCTTCCAGGGACACGGTTAGGGGCGAGCAGTACTTC. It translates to CSASRDTVRGEQYF.

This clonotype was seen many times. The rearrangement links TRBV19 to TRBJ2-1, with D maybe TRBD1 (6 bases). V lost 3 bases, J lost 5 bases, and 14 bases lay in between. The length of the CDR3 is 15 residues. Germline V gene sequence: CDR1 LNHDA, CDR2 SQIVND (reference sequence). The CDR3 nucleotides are TGTGCCAGTAGTATGTCGGACAGAACAGACAATGAGCAGTTCTTC. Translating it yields CASSMSDRTDNEQFF. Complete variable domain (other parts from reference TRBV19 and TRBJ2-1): DGGITQSPKYLFRKEGQNVTLSCEQNLNHDAMYWYRQDPGQGLRLIYYSQIVNDFQKGDIAEGYSVSREKKESFPLTVTSAQKNPTAFYLCASSMSDRTDNEQFFGPGTRLTVL.

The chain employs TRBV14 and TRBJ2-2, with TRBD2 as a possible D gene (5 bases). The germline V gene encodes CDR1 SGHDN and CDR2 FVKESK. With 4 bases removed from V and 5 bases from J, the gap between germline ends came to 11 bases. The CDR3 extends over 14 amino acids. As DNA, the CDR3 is TGTGCCAGCAGCCTTGGACTGAATACCGGGGAGCTGTTTTTT. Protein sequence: CASSLGLNTGELFF. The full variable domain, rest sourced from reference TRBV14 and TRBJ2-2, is EAGVTQFPSHSVIEKGQTVTLRCDPISGHDNLYWYRRVMGKEIKFLLHFVKESKQDESGMPNNRFLAERTGGTYSTLKVQPAELEDSGVYFCASSLGLNTGELFFGEGSRLTVL.

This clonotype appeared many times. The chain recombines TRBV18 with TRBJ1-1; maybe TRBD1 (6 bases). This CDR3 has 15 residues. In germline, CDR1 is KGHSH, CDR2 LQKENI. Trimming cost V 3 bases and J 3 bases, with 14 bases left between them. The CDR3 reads CASSPGGASDTEAFF. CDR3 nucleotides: TGTGCCAGCTCACCGGGGGGGGCTTCGGACACTGAAGCTTTCTTT.

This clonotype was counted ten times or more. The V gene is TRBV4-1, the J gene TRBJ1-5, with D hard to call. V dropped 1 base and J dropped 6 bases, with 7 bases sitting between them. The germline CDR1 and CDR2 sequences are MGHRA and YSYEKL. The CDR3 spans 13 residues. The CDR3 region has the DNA TGCGCCAGCAGCCAAGTGAATGTTCAGCCCCAGCATTTT. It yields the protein CASSQVNVQPQHF.

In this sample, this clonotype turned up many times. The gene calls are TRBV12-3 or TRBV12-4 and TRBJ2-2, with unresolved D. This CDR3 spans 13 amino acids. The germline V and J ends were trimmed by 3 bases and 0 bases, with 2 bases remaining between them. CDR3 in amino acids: CASSFPNTGELFF. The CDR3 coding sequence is TGTGCCAGCAGTTTCCCGAACACCGGGGAGCTGTTTTTT.

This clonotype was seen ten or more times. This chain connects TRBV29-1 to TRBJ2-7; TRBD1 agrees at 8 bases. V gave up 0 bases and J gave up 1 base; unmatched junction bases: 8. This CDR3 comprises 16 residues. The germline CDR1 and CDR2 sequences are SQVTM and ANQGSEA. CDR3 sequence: CSVEEMTGVLSYEQYF. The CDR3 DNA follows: TGCAGCGTTGAAGAGATGACAGGGGTTCTTTCCTACGAGCAGTACTTC.

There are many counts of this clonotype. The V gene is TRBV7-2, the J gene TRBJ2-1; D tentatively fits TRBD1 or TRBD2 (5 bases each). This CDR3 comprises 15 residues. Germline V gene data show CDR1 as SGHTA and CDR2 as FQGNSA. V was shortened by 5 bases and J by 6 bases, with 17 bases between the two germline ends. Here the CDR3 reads CASSLYSGTFNEQFF. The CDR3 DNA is TGTGCCAGCAGCCTTTACTCCGGGACCTTCAATGAGCAGTTCTTC.

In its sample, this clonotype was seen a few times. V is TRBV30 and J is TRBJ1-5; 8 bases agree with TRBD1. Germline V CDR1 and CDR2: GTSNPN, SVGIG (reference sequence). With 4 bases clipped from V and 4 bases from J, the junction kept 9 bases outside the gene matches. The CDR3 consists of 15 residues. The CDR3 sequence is CAWTERTGLNQPQHF. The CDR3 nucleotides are TGTGCCTGGACTGAACGGACAGGGCTTAATCAGCCCCAGCATTTT.

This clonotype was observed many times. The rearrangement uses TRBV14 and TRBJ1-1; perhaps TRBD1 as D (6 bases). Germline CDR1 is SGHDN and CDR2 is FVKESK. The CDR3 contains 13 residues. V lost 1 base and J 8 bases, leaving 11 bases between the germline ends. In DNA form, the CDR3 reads TGTGCCAGCAGCCAAGCTACAAGGGGGGAAGCTTTCTTT. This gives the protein CASSQATRGEAFF.

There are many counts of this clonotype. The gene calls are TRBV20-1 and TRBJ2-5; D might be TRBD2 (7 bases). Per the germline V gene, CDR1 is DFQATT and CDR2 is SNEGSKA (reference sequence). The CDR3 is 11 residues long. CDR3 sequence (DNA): TGCAGCCTGGGGGGGCGAGAGACCCAGTACTTC. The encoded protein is CSLGGRETQYF.

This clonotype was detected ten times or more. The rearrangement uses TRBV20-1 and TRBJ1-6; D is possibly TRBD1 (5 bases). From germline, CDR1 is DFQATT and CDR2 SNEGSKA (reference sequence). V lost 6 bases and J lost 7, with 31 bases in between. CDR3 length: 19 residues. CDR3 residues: CSALGYFIGTGVNNSPLHF. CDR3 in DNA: TGCAGTGCGCTAGGATATTTTATCGGGACGGGGGTGAACAATTCACCCCTCCACTTT.

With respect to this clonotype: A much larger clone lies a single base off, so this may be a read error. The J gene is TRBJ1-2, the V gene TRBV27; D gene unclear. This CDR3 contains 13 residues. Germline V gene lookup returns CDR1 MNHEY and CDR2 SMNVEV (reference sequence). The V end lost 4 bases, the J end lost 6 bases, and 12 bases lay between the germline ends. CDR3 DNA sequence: TGTGCCAGCAGTTCGGGAGGGATGGATGGCTACACCTTC. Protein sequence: CASSSGGMDGYTF.

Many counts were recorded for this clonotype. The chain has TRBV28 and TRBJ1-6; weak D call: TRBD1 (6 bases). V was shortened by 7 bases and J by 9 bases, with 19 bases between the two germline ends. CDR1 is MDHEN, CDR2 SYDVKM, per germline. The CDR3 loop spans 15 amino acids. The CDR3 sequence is CASTPSGGAGSPLHF. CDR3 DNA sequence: TGTGCCAGCACCCCCTCGGGGGGCGCGGGTTCACCCCTCCACTTT.

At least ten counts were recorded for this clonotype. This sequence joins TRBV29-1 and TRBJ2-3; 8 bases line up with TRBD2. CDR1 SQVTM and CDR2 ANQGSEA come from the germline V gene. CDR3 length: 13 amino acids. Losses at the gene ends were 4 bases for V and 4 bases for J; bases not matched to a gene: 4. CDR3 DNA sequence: TGCAGCGTTGTGCGGGGGGTCTCAGATACGCAGTATTTT. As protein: CSVVRGVSDTQYF.